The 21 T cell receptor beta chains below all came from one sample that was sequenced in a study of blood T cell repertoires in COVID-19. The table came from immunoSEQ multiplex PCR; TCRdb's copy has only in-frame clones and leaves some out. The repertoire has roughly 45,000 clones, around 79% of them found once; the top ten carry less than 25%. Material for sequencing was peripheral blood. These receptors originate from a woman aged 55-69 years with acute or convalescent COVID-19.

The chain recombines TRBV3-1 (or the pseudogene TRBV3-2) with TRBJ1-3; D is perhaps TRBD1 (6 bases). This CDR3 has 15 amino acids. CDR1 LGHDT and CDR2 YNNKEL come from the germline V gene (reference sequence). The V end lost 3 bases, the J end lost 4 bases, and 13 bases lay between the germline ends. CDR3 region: CASSHLQGLGNTIYF. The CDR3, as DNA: TGTGCCAGCAGCCATTTACAGGGTCTAGGAAACACCATATATTTT.

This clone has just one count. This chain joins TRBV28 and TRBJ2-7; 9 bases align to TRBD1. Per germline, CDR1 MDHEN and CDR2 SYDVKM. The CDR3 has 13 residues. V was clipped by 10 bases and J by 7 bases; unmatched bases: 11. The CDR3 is CATLRDRVGEQYF. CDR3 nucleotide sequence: TGTGCCACTCTTCGGGACAGGGTGGGGGAGCAGTACTTC.

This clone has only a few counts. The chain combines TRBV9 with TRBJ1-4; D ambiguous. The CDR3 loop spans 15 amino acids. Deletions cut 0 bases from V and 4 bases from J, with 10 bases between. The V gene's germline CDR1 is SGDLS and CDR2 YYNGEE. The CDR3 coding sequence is TGTGCCAGCAGCGTAGGACCGGCGGGTAATGAAAAACTGTTTTTT. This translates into CASSVGPAGNEKLFF.

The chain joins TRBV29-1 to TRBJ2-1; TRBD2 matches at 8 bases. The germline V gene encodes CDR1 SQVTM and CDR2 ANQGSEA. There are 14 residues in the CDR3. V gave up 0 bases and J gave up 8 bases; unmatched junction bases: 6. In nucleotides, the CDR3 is TGCAGCGTTGAAGAAGGACTAGCAGGGGATGAGCAGTTCTTC. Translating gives CSVEEGLAGDEQFF.

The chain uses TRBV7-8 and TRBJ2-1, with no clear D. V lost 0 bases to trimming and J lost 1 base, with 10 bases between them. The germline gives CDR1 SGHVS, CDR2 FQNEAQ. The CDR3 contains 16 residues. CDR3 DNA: TGTGCCAGCAGCTTAGCTGGATTCGGGTCCTACAATGAGCAGTTCTTC. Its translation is CASSLAGFGSYNEQFF.

DNA for the CDR3: TGTGCCAGCAGCCGGGACAGGATGGGCACTGAAGCTTTCTTT. Translating gives CASSRDRMGTEAFF. V is TRBV27 and J is TRBJ1-1; 8 bases map to TRBD1. This CDR3 has 14 amino acids. CDR1 MNHEY and CDR2 SMNVEV come from the germline V gene (reference sequence). The V gene end was trimmed by 6 bases and the J gene end by 4 bases; junction bases not matched to a gene: 7.

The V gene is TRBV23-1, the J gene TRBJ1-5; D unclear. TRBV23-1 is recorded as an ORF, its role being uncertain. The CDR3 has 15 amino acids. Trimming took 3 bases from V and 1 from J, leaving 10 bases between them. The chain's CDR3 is CASSHRKMSNQPQHF. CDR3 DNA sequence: TGCGCCAGCAGTCACAGAAAAATGAGCAATCAGCCCCAGCATTTT.

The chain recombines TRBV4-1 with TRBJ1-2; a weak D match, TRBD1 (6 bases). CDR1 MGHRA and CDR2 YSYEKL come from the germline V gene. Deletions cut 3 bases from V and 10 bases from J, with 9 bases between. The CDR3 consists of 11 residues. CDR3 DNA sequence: TGCGCCAGCAGCCATGGGACATCCTACACCTTC. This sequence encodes CASSHGTSYTF.

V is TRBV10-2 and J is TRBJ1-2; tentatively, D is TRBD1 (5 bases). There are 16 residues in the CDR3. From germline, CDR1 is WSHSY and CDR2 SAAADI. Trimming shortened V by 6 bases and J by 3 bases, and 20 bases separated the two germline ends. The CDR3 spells CASSAKSQAGHYGYTF. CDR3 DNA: TGCGCCAGCAGCGCCAAAAGTCAAGCAGGGCACTATGGCTACACCTTC.

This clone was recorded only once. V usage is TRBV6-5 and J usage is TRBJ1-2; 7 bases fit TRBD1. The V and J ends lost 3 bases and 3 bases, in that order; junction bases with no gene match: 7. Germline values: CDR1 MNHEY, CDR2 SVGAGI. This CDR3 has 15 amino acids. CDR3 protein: CASSYSDRAHYGYTF. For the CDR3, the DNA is TGTGCCAGCAGTTATTCCGACAGGGCTCACTATGGCTACACCTTC.

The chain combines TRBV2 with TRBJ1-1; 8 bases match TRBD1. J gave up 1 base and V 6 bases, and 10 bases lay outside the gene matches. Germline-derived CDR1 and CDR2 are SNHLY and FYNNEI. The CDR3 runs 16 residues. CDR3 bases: TGTGCCAGCAGCGCTATGGACAGGGCAACGAACACTGAAGCTTTCTTT. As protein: CASSAMDRATNTEAFF.

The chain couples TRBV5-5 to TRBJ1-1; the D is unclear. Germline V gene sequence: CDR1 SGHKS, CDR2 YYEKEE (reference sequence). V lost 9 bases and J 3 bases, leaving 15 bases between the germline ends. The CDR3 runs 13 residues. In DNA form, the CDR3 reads TGTGCCAACGCCCAGGATGTGGACACTGAAGCTTTCTTT. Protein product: CANAQDVDTEAFF.

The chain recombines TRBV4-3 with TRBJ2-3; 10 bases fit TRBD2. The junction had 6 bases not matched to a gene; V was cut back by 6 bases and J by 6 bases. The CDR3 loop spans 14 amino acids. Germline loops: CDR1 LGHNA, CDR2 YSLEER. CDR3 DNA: TGCGCCAGCAGATTGAGCGGGGGGGCCGATACGCAGTATTTT. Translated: CASRLSGGADTQYF.

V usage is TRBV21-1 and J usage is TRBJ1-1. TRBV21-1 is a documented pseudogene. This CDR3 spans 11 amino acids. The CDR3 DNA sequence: TGTGCCAGCGCCCGGCGAGGAGGACTGGGGTTT. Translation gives CASARRGGLGF.

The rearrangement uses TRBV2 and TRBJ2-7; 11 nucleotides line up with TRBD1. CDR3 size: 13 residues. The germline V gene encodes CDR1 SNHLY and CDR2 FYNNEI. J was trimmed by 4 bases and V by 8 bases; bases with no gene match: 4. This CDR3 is CASLRDRGYEQYF. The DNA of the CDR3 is TGTGCCAGCCTCCGGGACAGGGGGTACGAGCAGTACTTC.

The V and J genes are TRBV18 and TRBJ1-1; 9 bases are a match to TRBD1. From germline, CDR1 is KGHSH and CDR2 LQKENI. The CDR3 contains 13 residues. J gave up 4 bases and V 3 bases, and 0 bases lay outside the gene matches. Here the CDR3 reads CASSPGQGTEAFF. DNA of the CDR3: TGTGCCAGCTCACCGGGACAGGGCACTGAAGCTTTCTTT.

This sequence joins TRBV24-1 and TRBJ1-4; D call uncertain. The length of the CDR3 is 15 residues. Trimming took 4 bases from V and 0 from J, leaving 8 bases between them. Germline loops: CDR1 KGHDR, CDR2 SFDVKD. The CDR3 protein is CATSDGVATNEKLFF. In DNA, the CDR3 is TGTGCCACCAGTGACGGTGTAGCAACTAATGAAAAACTGTTTTTT.

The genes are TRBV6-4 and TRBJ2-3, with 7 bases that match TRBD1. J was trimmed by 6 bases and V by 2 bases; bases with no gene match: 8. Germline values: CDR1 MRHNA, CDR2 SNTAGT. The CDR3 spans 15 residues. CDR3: CASSDRGQPADTQYF. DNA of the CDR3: TGTGCCAGCAGTGACAGGGGACAGCCAGCGGATACGCAGTATTTT.

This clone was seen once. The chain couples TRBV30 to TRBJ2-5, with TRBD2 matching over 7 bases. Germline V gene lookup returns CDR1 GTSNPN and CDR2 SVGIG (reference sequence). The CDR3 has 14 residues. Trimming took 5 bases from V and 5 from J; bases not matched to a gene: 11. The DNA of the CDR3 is TGTGCCTGGGGGGGGAGCGGGGACTCGGAGACCCAGTACTTC. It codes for CAWGGSGDSETQYF.

CDR3 in DNA: TGTGCCAGCAGCGTATCTCAGAAACCCGCGAACACCGGGGAGCTGTTTTTT. This encodes CASSVSQKPANTGELFF. The rearrangement links TRBV9 to TRBJ2-2; D is undetermined. Germline CDR1 SGDLS, CDR2 YYNGEE. This CDR3 comprises 17 residues. V was pared by 1 base and J by 0 bases, with 13 bases between.

The CDR3 loop reads CASSLGSGGLNEQFF. The CDR3 nucleotides are TGTGCCAGCAGCTTGGGTAGCGGGGGACTCAATGAGCAGTTCTTC. The gene calls are TRBV5-4 and TRBJ2-1; 9 bases are a match to TRBD2. Trimming took 0 bases from V and 6 from J; bases not matched to a gene: 4. CDR3 size: 15 residues. Germline values: CDR1 SGHNT, CDR2 YYREEE (reference sequence).